This TCR beta chain was captured by sequencing in a study of OX40 agonist ivuxolimab in advanced cancers. The V gene end was trimmed by 1 base and the J gene end by 7 bases; junction bases not matched to a gene: 7. Germline V lookup: CDR1 LGHNA, CDR2 YNFKEQ. This CDR3 spans 15 amino acids. The repertoire was sequenced with immunoSEQ multiplex PCR; TCRdb's copy has only in-frame clones and lacks some. The profile shows tens of thousands of clones, around 87% of them singletons. Sample: CD4+ or CD8+ T cells sorted from blood, taken in a trial of the OX40 agonist ivuxolimab. The TCR was taken from an adult with an advanced solid tumor such as melanoma, head and neck, liver or kidney cancer. The rearrangement uses TRBV4-2 and TRBJ2-5; 9 positions match TRBD2. This chain's CDR3 is CASSQGGGGAPTQYF. The DNA of the CDR3 is TGTGCCAGCAGCCAAGGAGGCGGGGGGGCCCCGACCCAGTACTTC.